These 15 T cell receptor beta chains were all obtained from the same sample, sequenced in a study of identifying expanded T cells in peripheral blood. TCRdb keeps only in-frame clones here, not all; method: immunoSEQ multiplex PCR. The sample includes roughly 130,000 clones, around 88% of them seen just once. Sequencing input: blood. All receptors come from a person between 18 and 75 years old in good health.

The chain carries TRBV10-3 and TRBJ1-2; 10 positions agree with TRBD1. Germline V gene lookup returns CDR1 ENHRY and CDR2 SYGVKD. The CDR3 sequence is 13 residues long. The junction had 3 bases not matched to a gene; V was cut back by 5 bases and J by 6 bases. The CDR3 protein is CAISPGTGDGYTF. The CDR3 region has the DNA TGTGCCATCAGTCCCGGGACAGGGGATGGCTACACCTTC.

The chain uses TRBV9 and TRBJ2-3; D possibly corresponds to TRBD2 (7 bases). Germline V gene lookup returns CDR1 SGDLS and CDR2 YYNGEE. Trimming took off 3 bases at V and 3 bases at J, with 20 bases between the two ends. The CDR3 is 17 residues long. As DNA, the CDR3 is TGTGCCAGCAGCGCCCAACCCGAGGGGGGGGAGACAGATACGCAGTATTTT. Its translation is CASSAQPEGGETDTQYF.

The chain's CDR3 is CASSFYSQETQYF. The CDR3 region has the DNA TGTGCCAGCAGCTTCTACAGTCAAGAGACCCAGTACTTC. The chain is built from TRBV7-2 and TRBJ2-5; D is uncertain. The germline gives CDR1 SGHTA, CDR2 FQGNSA. This CDR3 spans 13 amino acids. Trimming shortened V by 3 bases and J by 2 bases, and 7 bases separated the two germline ends.

V gene TRBV28 combines with J gene TRBJ2-3; 10 bases align to TRBD2. CDR1 is MDHEN and CDR2 is SYDVKM in the germline V gene. CDR3 length: 16 residues. J was trimmed by 7 bases and V by 5 bases; bases with no gene match: 12. The CDR3 DNA sequence: TGTGCCAGCAGTATGGACCAGCGGGGGGGCCTGAATACGCAGTATTTT. Encoded protein: CASSMDQRGGLNTQYF.

This rearrangement joins TRBV6-5 to TRBJ2-4, with a weak D call TRBD2 (7 bases). Germline-derived CDR1 and CDR2 are MNHEY and SVGAGI. With 5 bases removed from V and 7 bases from J, the gap between germline ends came to 12 bases. The CDR3 consists of 13 residues. CDR3 protein: CASSRGGRNIQYF. The CDR3 nucleotides are TGTGCCAGCAGTAGGGGGGGCAGGAACATTCAGTACTTC.

The J gene is TRBJ2-7, the V gene TRBV4-3; 7 nucleotides line up with TRBD1. Trimming cost V 2 bases and J 2 bases; bases outside gene matches: 9. This CDR3 spans 16 amino acids. Germline V lookup: CDR1 LGHNA, CDR2 YSLEER. CDR3 DNA: TGCGCCAGCAGCCAACGGCCGGACAGGCAAACCTACGAGCAGTACTTC. This translates into CASSQRPDRQTYEQYF.

This chain links TRBV19 with TRBJ1-1; D might be TRBD1 (6 bases). There are 17 residues in the CDR3. Germline V gene data show CDR1 as LNHDA and CDR2 as SQIVND (reference sequence). The V end was cut by 7 bases, the J end by 0 bases, with 21 bases between. Here the CDR3 DNA reads TGTGCCAGTAAAACGTCGGGCGTAGGGGGATTGAACACTGAAGCTTTCTTT. Translation gives CASKTSGVGGLNTEAFF. Filled out from reference TRBV19 and TRBJ1-1, the complete variable domain reads DGGITQSPKYLFRKEGQNVTLSCEQNLNHDAMYWYRQDPGQGLRLIYYSQIVNDFQKGDIAEGYSVSREKKESFPLTVTSAQKNPTAFYLCASKTSGVGGLNTEAFFGQGTRLTVV.

A remark on this clone: A much larger clone differs from this one at a single base, so this may be a read error. The V and J genes are TRBV7-7 and TRBJ2-2; D is undetermined. The length of the CDR3 is 14 residues. Germline lookup yields CDR1 SSHAT and CDR2 FNYEAQ (reference sequence). Trimming pared 1 base from V and 1 base from J, leaving 4 bases between. CDR3 amino acids: CASSLDRNTGELFF. In DNA form, the CDR3 reads TGTGCCAGCAGCTTAGACAGGAACACCGGGGAGCTGTTTTTT. The full variable domain, completed using reference TRBV7-7 and TRBJ2-2, is GAGVSQSPRYKVTKRGQDVTLRCDPISSHATLYWYQQALGQGPEFLTYFNYEAQPDKSGLPSDRFSAERPEGSISTLTIQRTEQRDSAMYRCASSLDRNTGELFFGEGSRLTVL.

The chain links TRBV5-1 to TRBJ1-1; unclear D gene. Per the germline V gene, CDR1 is SGHRS and CDR2 is YFSETQ. The CDR3 has 13 amino acids. The V end was cut by 0 bases, the J end by 9 bases, with 12 bases between. The CDR3 DNA sequence: TGCGCCAGCAGCTTGGGTGCAGAAGTTAAAGCTTTCTTT. Encoded protein: CASSLGAEVKAFF.

The V call is TRBV29-1, the J call TRBJ1-1; 8 bases align to TRBD1. The CDR3 length is 13 residues. The germline V gene encodes CDR1 SQVTM and CDR2 ANQGSEA. The V gene end was trimmed by 6 bases and the J gene end by 0 bases; junction bases not matched to a gene: 3. CDR3 in amino acids: CSVRGHVNTEAFF. For the CDR3, the DNA is TGCAGCGTCAGGGGGCATGTGAACACTGAAGCTTTCTTT.

This clone turned up a few times. The J gene is TRBJ2-2, the V gene TRBV7-2; possible D gene TRBD2, 5 bases. V was shortened by 5 bases and J by 8 bases, with 12 bases between the two germline ends. CDR1 and CDR2 from the germline V gene are SGHTA and FQGNSA. The CDR3 is made up of 13 amino acids. The CDR3 nucleotides are TGTGCCAGCAGCCCAATTCCGGGAGGGGAGCTGTTTTTT. Translating gives CASSPIPGGELFF. The whole variable domain, filled in from reference TRBV7-2 and TRBJ2-2, reads GAGVSQSPSNKVTEKGKDVELRCDPISGHTALYWYRQSLGQGLEFLIYFQGNSAPDKSGLPSDRFSAERTGGSVSTLTIQRTQQEDSAVYLCASSPIPGGELFFGEGSRLTVL.

The J gene is TRBJ1-4, the V gene TRBV15, with 10 bases identical to TRBD1. CDR3 length: 16 amino acids. The ends lost 5 bases at V and 3 bases at J; junction bases unmatched: 6. Germline V gene lookup returns CDR1 LNHNV and CDR2 YYDKDF (reference sequence). The CDR3 protein is CATSSRDRGPNEKLFF. CDR3 bases: TGTGCCACCAGCTCCCGGGACAGGGGTCCTAATGAAAAACTGTTTTTT.

In DNA form, the CDR3 reads TGTGCCAGCAGCTTACGCCTAGGACAGGGCGACATTCAGTACTTC. Amino acid sequence: CASSLRLGQGDIQYF. V is TRBV7-9 and J is TRBJ2-4; 8 bases align to TRBD1. Per the germline V gene, CDR1 is SEHNR and CDR2 is FQNEAQ (reference sequence). This CDR3 has 15 residues. V dropped 2 bases and J dropped 8; count of bases not matched to a gene: 8.

The V and J genes are TRBV28 and TRBJ1-2, with D uncertain. CDR1 is MDHEN and CDR2 is SYDVKM in the germline V gene. The CDR3 length is 14 residues. Trimming took off 2 bases at V and 2 bases at J, with 9 bases between the two ends. DNA of the CDR3: TGTGCCAGCAGTTTAAGTAGAACAAACTATGGCTACACCTTC. Protein sequence: CASSLSRTNYGYTF.

The chain links TRBV9 to TRBJ2-1, with D perhaps matching TRBD1 or TRBD2 (5 bases each). The CDR3 is 16 residues long. The germline CDR1 and CDR2 sequences are SGDLS and YYNGEE. V lost 2 bases to trimming and J lost 6 bases, with 18 bases between them. CDR3 DNA: TGTGCCAGCAGCGTTTTATCCGGGGTTGGGGCCAATGAGCAGTTCTTC. Protein: CASSVLSGVGANEQFF. Variable domain in full (rest from reference TRBV9 and TRBJ2-1): DSGVTQTPKHLITATGQRVTLRCSPRSGDLSVYWYQQSLDQGLQFLIQYYNGEERAKGNILERFSAQQFPDLHSELNLSSLELGDSALYFCASSVLSGVGANEQFFGPGTRLTVL.